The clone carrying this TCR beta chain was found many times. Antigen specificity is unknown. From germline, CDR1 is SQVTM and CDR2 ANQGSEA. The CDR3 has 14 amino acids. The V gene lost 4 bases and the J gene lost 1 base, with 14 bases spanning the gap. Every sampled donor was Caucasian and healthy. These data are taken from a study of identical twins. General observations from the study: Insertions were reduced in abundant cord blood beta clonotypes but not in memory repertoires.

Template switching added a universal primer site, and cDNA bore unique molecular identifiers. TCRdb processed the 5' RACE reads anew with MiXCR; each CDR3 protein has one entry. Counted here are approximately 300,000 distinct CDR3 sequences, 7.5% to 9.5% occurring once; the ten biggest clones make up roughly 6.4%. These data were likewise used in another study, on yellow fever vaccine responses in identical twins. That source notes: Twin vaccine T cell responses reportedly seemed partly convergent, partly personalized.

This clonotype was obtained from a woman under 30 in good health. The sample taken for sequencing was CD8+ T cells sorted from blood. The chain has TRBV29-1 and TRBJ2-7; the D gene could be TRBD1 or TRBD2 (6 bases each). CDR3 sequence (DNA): TGCAGCGTTGTAGGGGGGAGGCTTTCCTACGAGCAGTACTTC. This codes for CSVVGGRLSYEQYF.